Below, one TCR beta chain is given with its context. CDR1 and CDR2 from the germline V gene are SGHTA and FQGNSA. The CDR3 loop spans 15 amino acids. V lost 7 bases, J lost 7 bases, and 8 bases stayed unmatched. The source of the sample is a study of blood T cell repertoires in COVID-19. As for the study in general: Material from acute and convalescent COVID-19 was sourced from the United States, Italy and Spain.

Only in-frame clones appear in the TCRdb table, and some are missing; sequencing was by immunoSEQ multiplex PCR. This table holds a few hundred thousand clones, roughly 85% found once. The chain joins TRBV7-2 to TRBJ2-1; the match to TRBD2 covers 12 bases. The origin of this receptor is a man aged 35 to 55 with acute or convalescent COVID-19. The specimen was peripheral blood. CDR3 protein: CASTLAGGPLNEQFF. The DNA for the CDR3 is TGTGCCAGCACGCTAGCGGGGGGGCCCTTGAATGAGCAGTTCTTC. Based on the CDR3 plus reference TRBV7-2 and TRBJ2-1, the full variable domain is GAGVSQSPSNKVTEKGKDVELRCDPISGHTALYWYRQSLGQGLEFLIYFQGNSAPDKSGLPSDRFSAERTGGSVSTLTIQRTQQEDSAVYLCASTLAGGPLNEQFFGPGTRLTVL.